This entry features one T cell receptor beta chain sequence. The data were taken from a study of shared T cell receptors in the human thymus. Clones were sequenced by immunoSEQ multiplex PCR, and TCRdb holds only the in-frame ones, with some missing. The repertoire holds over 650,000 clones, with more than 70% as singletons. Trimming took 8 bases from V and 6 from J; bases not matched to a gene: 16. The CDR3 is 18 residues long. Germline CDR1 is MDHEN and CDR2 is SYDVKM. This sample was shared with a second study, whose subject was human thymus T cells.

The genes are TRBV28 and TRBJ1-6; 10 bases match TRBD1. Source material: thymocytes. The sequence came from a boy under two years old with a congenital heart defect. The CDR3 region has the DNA TGTGCCAGCGCAAGCTGGGGGACAGGGGTGAACGGTAATTCACCCCTCCACTTT. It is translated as CASASWGTGVNGNSPLHF.